This T cell receptor (beta chain) emerged from a study of low-dose radiotherapy and immunotherapy resistance in tumors. Overall study context: It was 1 Gy per fraction every two weeks that Cohort 2 received, adding up to 13 Gy over 26 weeks. The authors gave intravenous cyclophosphamide 200 mg/m2 every two weeks, one day before radiation and immunotherapy.

Trimming shortened V by 0 bases and J by 4 bases, and 19 bases separated the two germline ends. Germline CDR1 is DFQATT and CDR2 is SNEGSKA (reference sequence). The CDR3 is 16 amino acids. This clonotype was detected many times. The time point: after trial treatment. Treatment meaning: LDRT plus nivolumab, ipilimumab, low-dose cyclophosphamide and aspirin (RACIN trial). Eligibility required advanced solid tumors lacking tumor-infiltrating lymphocytes. First-strand cDNA used TRAV- and TRBV-specific primers, covering alpha and beta chains. A roughly 20-cycle PCR with a constant-region primer and V-primer adapter amplified TCRs. TCRdb re-derived calls from the reads in MiXCR, one entry per CDR3 protein. The sample records about 84,000 distinct CDR3 sequences, around 17% being singletons.

This specimen consisted of PBMCs, obtained after low-dose radiotherapy plus immunotherapy. V gene TRBV20-1 combines with J gene TRBJ2-7, with a tentative D call TRBD1 (6 bases). The clonotype comes from a male donor with prostate cancer. CDR3 bases: TGCAGTGCTAGAGATCGCGCAGGGGTGGGTTGGTACGAGCAGTACTTC. Translating gives CSARDRAGVGWYEQYF.